This T cell receptor (beta chain) was sequenced in a study of blood T cells in healthy people across ages. Whole-study results and caveats: The study lacked donor CMV status, which possibly confounded expanded clonotype changes.

The CDR3 extends over 13 amino acids. CDR1 and CDR2 (germline): SGHRS, YFSETQ. V lost 0 bases to trimming and J lost 7 bases, with 8 bases between them. This clonotype was detected ten times or more. Its specificity is not known. Primed by a sample-barcoded 5' primer and a J-beta primer mix, a second PCR proceeded for about 6 to 11 cycles. TCRdb reprocessed the 5' RACE reads with MiXCR, giving one entry per CDR3 protein. The repertoire holds around 1,000,000 distinct CDR3 sequences, with under 30% as singletons. The sample was also reused in another study, on T cells of mothers and their children. That report adds: Evidence of persistent microchimeric T cell clones was absent.

Sequencing was done on a sample of blood. The TCR originated in a girl between 2 and 10 years old in good health. The chain combines TRBV5-1 with TRBJ1-5, with a possible D match to TRBD1 (6 bases). CDR3 sequence: CASSLGGLQPQHF. CDR3 coding DNA: TGCGCCAGCAGCTTGGGGGGGCTCCAGCCCCAGCATTTT.